Listed below are T cell receptor beta chains from one sample, sequenced in a study of cytomegalovirus exposure and HLA in healthy donors. The table came from immunoSEQ multiplex PCR; TCRdb's copy has only in-frame clones and leaves some out. This table has fewer than 200,000 clones, 80% to 90% appearing once. Sequences were obtained from PBMCs. The source is a woman aged 18 to 35 in good health and CMV-seronegative. Each CDR3 is given with its conserved first and last residue. Each record gives: CDR3 length, D gene, V gene, clone size, J gene, CDR3 protein, CDR3 DNA. The D gene is left open where the match is weak. The size field is filled for only some rows; it gives once, few, many or a size class.

15	TRBD1	TRBV9	few	TRBJ1-1	CASSVAHRGLTEAFF	TGTGCCAGCAGCGTAGCGCACAGGGGGCTGACTGAAGCTTTCTTT
15	-	TRBV2	-	TRBJ2-6	CASSETGPRANVLTF	TGTGCCAGCAGCGAGACAGGCCCCAGGGCCAACGTCCTGACTTTC
15	-	TRBV7-9	-	TRBJ2-6	CASSLDGGGANVLTF	TGTGCCAGCAGCTTAGACGGAGGTGGGGCCAACGTCCTGACTTTC
15	TRBD2	TRBV6-4	-	TRBJ2-1	CASSDAPAGYNEQFF	TGTGCCAGCAGTGACGCCCCAGCGGGATACAATGAGCAGTTCTTC
16	TRBD1	TRBV7-9	-	TRBJ2-1	CSSSLRDRGHYNEQFF	TGTTCCAGCAGCTTAAGGGACAGGGGTCACTACAATGAGCAGTTCTTC
14	TRBD1	TRBV7-8	-	TRBJ1-1	CASSLLGTGPGAFF	TGTGCCAGCAGCTTATTAGGGACAGGCCCGGGAGCTTTCTTT
15	TRBD2	TRBV6-1	few	TRBJ2-1	CASNRLAGEGNEQFF	TGTGCCAGCAATAGACTAGCGGGAGAAGGGAATGAGCAGTTCTTC
13	-	TRBV7-2	-	TRBJ2-7	CASSLLKTAGMYF	TGTGCCAGCAGCTTATTGAAGACAGCAGGGATGTACTTC
16	TRBD2	TRBV4-1	-	TRBJ2-1	CASSQPGLAGDNEQFF	TGCGCCAGCAGCCAACCGGGACTAGCGGGAGACAATGAGCAGTTCTTC
15	-	TRBV11-3	few	TRBJ2-1	CASSRSGSSYNEQFF	TGTGCCAGCAGCCGTAGCGGTAGCTCCTACAATGAGCAGTTCTTC
15	TRBD2	TRBV19	-	TRBJ2-1	CASRKLAGVGNEQFF	TGTGCCAGTAGGAAGCTAGCGGGAGTAGGCAATGAGCAGTTCTTC
14	TRBD1	TRBV28	once	TRBJ1-4	CASNEGARGEKLFF	TGTGCCAGCAACGAGGGGGCCCGGGGTGAAAAACTGTTTTTT
15	TRBD2	TRBV11-2	few	TRBJ2-7	CASSWGLAGAYEQYF	TGTGCCAGCAGCTGGGGACTAGCAGGAGCCTACGAGCAGTACTTC
19	TRBD1	TRBV5-4	-	TRBJ1-3	CASSLGSATGIGKGNTIYF	TGTGCCAGCAGCTTGGGGTCGGCGACAGGGATTGGGAAGGGAAACACCATATATTTT
15	TRBD1	TRBV7-9	-	TRBJ2-1	CASSPTGQGYNEQFF	TGTGCCAGCAGCCCGACGGGACAGGGTTACAATGAGCAGTTCTTC
13	TRBD1	TRBV10-3	once	TRBJ1-2	CAIGETGDYGYTF	TGTGCCATCGGAGAAACAGGGGACTATGGCTACACCTTC
15	TRBD2	TRBV5-1	-	TRBJ2-3	CASSSGTSATDTQYF	TGCGCCAGCAGCTCCGGGACTAGCGCAACAGATACGCAGTATTTT
15	-	TRBV18	-	TRBJ1-1	CASSPYQGIVTEAFF	TGTGCCAGCTCACCATATCAGGGTATAGTGACTGAAGCTTTCTTT
14	-	TRBV25-1	-	TRBJ2-5	CASSEWNSRETQYF	TGTGCCAGCAGTGAATGGAACAGCCGGGAGACCCAGTACTTC
12	-	TRBV5-1	-	TRBJ2-1	CASSVLGDEQFF	TGCGCCAGCAGCGTTCTAGGGGATGAGCAGTTCTTC
15	-	TRBV6-1	-	TRBJ2-3	CASSVIDSFTDTQYF	TGTGCCAGCAGTGTGATCGACTCTTTCACAGATACGCAGTATTTT
13	-	TRBV9	-	TRBJ2-3	CASSDRITDTQYF	TGTGCCAGCAGCGACAGAATCACAGATACGCAGTATTTT
13	-	TRBV11-2	-	TRBJ2-3	CASLDNYTDTQYF	TGTGCCAGCCTCGACAATTACACAGATACGCAGTATTTT
15	TRBD2	TRBV11-2	-	TRBJ2-1	CASSRSGRAQDEQFF	TGTGCCAGCAGCCGTAGCGGGAGGGCTCAGGATGAGCAGTTCTTC